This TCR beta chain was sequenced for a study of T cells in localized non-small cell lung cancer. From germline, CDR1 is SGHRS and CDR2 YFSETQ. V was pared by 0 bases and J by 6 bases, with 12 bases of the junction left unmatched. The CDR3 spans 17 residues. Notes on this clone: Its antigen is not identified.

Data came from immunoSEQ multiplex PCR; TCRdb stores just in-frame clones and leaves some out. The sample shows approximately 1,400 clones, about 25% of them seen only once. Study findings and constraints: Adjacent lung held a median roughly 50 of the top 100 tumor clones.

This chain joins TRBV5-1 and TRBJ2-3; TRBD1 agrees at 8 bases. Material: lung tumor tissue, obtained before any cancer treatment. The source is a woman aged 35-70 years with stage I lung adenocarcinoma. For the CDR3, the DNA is TGCGCCAGCAGCTTGGCGCCAGGGGGCTCCAGGACGGATACGCAGTATTTT. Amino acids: CASSLAPGGSRTDTQYF.